The 20 T cell receptor beta chains below come from one sample, sequenced in a study of shared clonotypes between healthy human individuals. Naivety among CD8 cells was defined by CD45RO negativity and positive CCR7 selection, thereby excluding terminally differentiated effector memory CD45RA+ cells. Clones were read by immunoSEQ multiplex PCR, and TCRdb kept only the in-frame ones, dropping some. This sample has more than 2 million clones; around 93% occur once, and the top ten carry over 1.5%. Sequencing input: naive CD8+ T cells from PBMCs. All receptors derive from a man aged 18 to 30 in good health. Some clones in this sample may be carry-over from other donors' samples.

The V gene is TRBV19, the J gene TRBJ1-2; D gene uncertain. With 4 bases removed from V and 3 bases from J, the gap between germline ends came to 9 bases. Germline loops: CDR1 LNHDA, CDR2 SQIVND (reference sequence). The length of the CDR3 is 13 residues. The CDR3 DNA reads TGTGCCAGTAGTACAAGCCCCTACTATGGCTACACCTTC. Its protein product is CASSTSPYYGYTF.

The chain employs TRBV27 and TRBJ2-3, with no clear D. Trimming took off 3 bases at V and 2 bases at J, with 6 bases between the two ends. The CDR3 spans 13 residues. CDR1 MNHEY and CDR2 SMNVEV come from the germline V gene (reference sequence). Here the CDR3 reads CASSFSPTDTQYF. Written as DNA, the CDR3 is TGTGCCAGCAGTTTTAGTCCCACAGATACGCAGTATTTT.

The chain combines TRBV4-2 with TRBJ2-4; D remains unclear. The germline CDR1 and CDR2 sequences are LGHNA and YNFKEQ. This CDR3 is 18 amino acids long. V was shortened by 0 bases and J by 3 bases, with 18 bases between the two germline ends. The CDR3 region is CASSQDLGSGLNKNIQYF. The CDR3 nucleotides read TGTGCCAGCAGCCAAGATTTGGGAAGTGGCCTCAACAAAAACATTCAGTACTTC.

This clone was counted a few times. Other DNA sequences of this sample code for an identical CDR3. The chain has TRBV28 and TRBJ1-5; D remains ambiguous. The germline V gene encodes CDR1 MDHEN and CDR2 SYDVKM. With 2 bases removed from V and 2 bases from J, the gap between germline ends came to 4 bases. This CDR3 is built from 13 residues. The CDR3 sequence is CASSLVGNQPQHF. The CDR3 coding sequence is TGTGCCAGCAGTTTAGTGGGCAATCAGCCCCAGCATTTT.

The chain employs TRBV9 and TRBJ2-2; the D gene is possibly TRBD1 (6 bases). Germline CDR1 and CDR2: SGDLS and YYNGEE. V gave up 2 bases and J gave up 1 base, with 9 bases separating them. The CDR3 totals 15 residues. For the CDR3, the DNA is TGTGCCAGCAGCGTTCCGACAGGGAACACCGGGGAGCTGTTTTTT. It translates to CASSVPTGNTGELFF.

The CDR3 is CASSFAVVGTTGELFF. Written as DNA, the CDR3 is TGTGCCAGCAGCTTCGCGGTAGTCGGCACAACCGGGGAGCTGTTTTTT. The V call is TRBV7-6, the J call TRBJ2-2; D remains unclear. Trimming cost V 3 bases and J 5 bases, with 16 bases left between them. The CDR3 runs to 16 residues. Per germline, CDR1 SGHVS and CDR2 FNYEAQ.

This chain uses TRBV2 with TRBJ2-4; TRBD2 agrees at 13 bases. CDR1 and CDR2 from the germline V gene are SNHLY and FYNNEI. The CDR3 spans 16 residues. V was clipped by 3 bases and J by 1 base; unmatched bases: 0. The CDR3 reads CASSETSGGAKNIQYF. The CDR3 DNA reads TGTGCCAGCAGTGAGACTAGCGGGGGGGCCAAAAACATTCAGTACTTC.

The V call is TRBV6-5, the J call TRBJ1-5; tentatively, D is TRBD1 (6 bases). The CDR3 length is 15 residues. CDR1 is MNHEY, CDR2 SVGAGI, per germline. Trimming took off 8 bases at V and 3 bases at J, with 17 bases between the two ends. The CDR3 nucleotides read TGTGCCAGCCGCCCATCCCGGGACAACAATCAGCCCCAGCATTTT. Translation: CASRPSRDNNQPQHF.

This chain uses TRBV28 with TRBJ2-1, with D possibly being TRBD2 (5 bases). There are 15 residues in the CDR3. Trimming took 2 bases from V and 2 from J, leaving 10 bases between them. Germline CDR1 reads MDHEN; CDR2 reads SYDVKM. CDR3 DNA: TGTGCCAGCAGTTTACAACTAGGCCCCTACAATGAGCAGTTCTTC. Amino acids: CASSLQLGPYNEQFF.

The chain carries TRBV5-6 and TRBJ1-3; D gene ambiguous. CDR1 is SGHDT and CDR2 is YYEEEE in the germline V gene. The CDR3 has 16 residues. V was trimmed by 4 bases and J by 3 bases, leaving 17 bases between them. In nucleotides, the CDR3 is TGTGCCAGCAGCCCCACCCCCAGATTGGATGGAAACACCATATATTTT. Translating gives CASSPTPRLDGNTIYF. The full variable domain, completed using reference TRBV5-6 and TRBJ1-3, is DAGVTQSPTHLIKTRGQQVTLRCSPKSGHDTVSWYQQALGQGPQFIFQYYEEEERQRGNFPDRFSGHQFPNYSSELNVNALLLGDSALYLCASSPTPRLDGNTIYFGEGSWLTVV.

The chain links TRBV19 to TRBJ1-1; weak D call: TRBD1 (6 bases). The germline gives CDR1 LNHDA, CDR2 SQIVND (reference sequence). CDR3 size: 15 residues. Trimming removed 5 bases at V and 1 base at J, with 14 bases between. The CDR3: CASSVWDIRNTEAFF. The CDR3, as DNA: TGTGCCAGTAGTGTTTGGGACATACGGAACACTGAAGCTTTCTTT.

The V gene is TRBV6-1, the J gene TRBJ2-5; D tentatively fits TRBD1 or TRBD2 (5 bases each). Germline CDR1 is MNHNS and CDR2 is SASEGT. The CDR3 runs 14 residues. V dropped 8 bases and J dropped 5 bases, with 18 bases sitting between them. In DNA, the CDR3 is TGTGCCAGCCGATATTTTCGGGGCCATGAGACCCAGTACTTC. It codes for CASRYFRGHETQYF.

V usage is TRBV15 and J usage is TRBJ2-7; a weak D match, TRBD1 (7 bases). Per germline, CDR1 LNHNV and CDR2 YYDKDF (reference sequence). Trimming left V 3 bases short and J 4 bases short, with 16 bases between. The CDR3 length is 15 residues. CDR3 sequence: CATSSGGGASYEQYF. CDR3 nucleotide sequence: TGTGCCACCAGCAGCGGAGGGGGCGCTTCTTACGAGCAGTACTTC.

The chain links TRBV15 to TRBJ2-3; TRBD1 matches at 10 bases. There are 19 residues in the CDR3. The ends lost 4 bases at V and 0 bases at J; junction bases unmatched: 13. Germline CDR1 reads LNHNV; CDR2 reads YYDKDF (reference sequence). The CDR3 protein is CATSTHLRDRGFSTDTQYF. The CDR3, as DNA: TGTGCCACCAGCACCCACCTCCGGGACAGGGGATTTAGCACAGATACGCAGTATTTT. Looking up the rest from reference TRBV15 and TRBJ2-3 gives the full variable domain: DAMVIQNPRYQVTQFGKPVTLSCSQTLNHNVMYWYQQKSSQAPKLLFHYYDKDFNNEADTPDNFQSRRPNTSFCFLDIRSPGLGDTAMYLCATSTHLRDRGFSTDTQYFGPGTRLTVL.

This clone was detected a few times. The chain is built from TRBV4-1 and TRBJ1-1; D unclear. Between the trimmed V and J ends, which lost 0 bases and 0 bases, there was a span of 14 bases. CDR1 MGHRA and CDR2 YSYEKL come from the germline V gene. The CDR3 is 17 residues long. The CDR3 here is CASSQDRREAMNTEAFF. For the CDR3, the DNA is TGCGCCAGCAGCCAAGATCGGCGTGAGGCCATGAACACTGAAGCTTTCTTT.

This sequence joins TRBV4-3 and TRBJ2-7; unclear D gene. Germline V gene sequence: CDR1 LGHNA, CDR2 YSLEER. V was cut by 0 bases and J by 3 bases, with 9 bases left in between. The CDR3 totals 14 residues. CDR3 nucleotide sequence: TGCGCCAGCAGCCAAGATCATCCAGGCTACGAGCAGTACTTC. Protein product: CASSQDHPGYEQYF.

J is TRBJ2-7 and V is TRBV7-9; D is undetermined. Germline V CDR1 and CDR2: SEHNR, FQNEAQ (reference sequence). CDR3 length equals 14 residues. V was pared by 5 bases and J by 0 bases, with 11 bases between. The CDR3 protein is CASSPARSSYEQYF. The CDR3 bases are TGTGCCAGCAGCCCAGCTAGAAGCTCCTACGAGCAGTACTTC.

The chain combines TRBV5-1 with TRBJ1-5; 8 bases line up with TRBD1. The CDR3 covers 15 residues. Germline V gives CDR1 SGHRS, CDR2 YFSETQ. The V segment lost 3 bases and the J segment 5 bases; nucleotides outside the gene matches: 7. The DNA of the CDR3 is TGCGCCAGCAGCTATGGACAGGGAATAGATCAGCCCCAGCATTTT. It translates to CASSYGQGIDQPQHF. Variable domain in full (rest from reference TRBV5-1 and TRBJ1-5): KAGVTQTPRYLIKTRGQQVTLSCSPISGHRSVSWYQQTPGQGLQFLFEYFSETQRNKGNFPGRFSGRQFSNSRSEMNVSTLELGDSALYLCASSYGQGIDQPQHFGDGTRLSIL.

The CDR3 nucleotides are TGTGCCAGCAGTGAGGCTGGCGTAGGACTTGCAACTAATGAAAAACTGTTTTTT. Its protein product is CASSEAGVGLATNEKLFF. The rearrangement uses TRBV6-1 and TRBJ1-4, with no clear D. Between the trimmed V and J ends, which lost 3 bases and 0 bases, there was a span of 17 bases. The germline gives CDR1 MNHNS, CDR2 SASEGT. The CDR3 totals 18 residues.

Concerning this clone: Sequence at one end of the junction differs from germline and may be a read error. The chain carries TRBV5-6 and TRBJ2-7; no firm D call. The length of the CDR3 is 13 residues. The germline V gene encodes CDR1 SGHDT and CDR2 YYEEEE. CDR3 nucleotides: TGTGCCAGCAGCTTGGGCCACTCCGACGAGCAGTACTTC. It specifies CASSLGHSDEQYF.